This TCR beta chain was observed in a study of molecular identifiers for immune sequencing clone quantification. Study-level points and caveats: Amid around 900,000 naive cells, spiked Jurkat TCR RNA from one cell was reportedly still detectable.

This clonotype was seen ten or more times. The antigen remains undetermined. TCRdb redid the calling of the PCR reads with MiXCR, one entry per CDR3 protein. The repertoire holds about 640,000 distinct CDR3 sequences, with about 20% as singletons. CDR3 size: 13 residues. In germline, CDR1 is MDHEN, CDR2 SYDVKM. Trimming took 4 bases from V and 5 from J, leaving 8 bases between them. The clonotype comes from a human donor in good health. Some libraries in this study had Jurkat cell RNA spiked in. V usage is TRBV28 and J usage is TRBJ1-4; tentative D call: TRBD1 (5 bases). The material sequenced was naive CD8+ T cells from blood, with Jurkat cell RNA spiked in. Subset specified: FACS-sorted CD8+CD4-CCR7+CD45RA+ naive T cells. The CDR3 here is CASSYSGNEKLFF. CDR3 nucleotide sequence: TGTGCCAGCAGTTACTCAGGGAATGAAAAACTGTTTTTT.